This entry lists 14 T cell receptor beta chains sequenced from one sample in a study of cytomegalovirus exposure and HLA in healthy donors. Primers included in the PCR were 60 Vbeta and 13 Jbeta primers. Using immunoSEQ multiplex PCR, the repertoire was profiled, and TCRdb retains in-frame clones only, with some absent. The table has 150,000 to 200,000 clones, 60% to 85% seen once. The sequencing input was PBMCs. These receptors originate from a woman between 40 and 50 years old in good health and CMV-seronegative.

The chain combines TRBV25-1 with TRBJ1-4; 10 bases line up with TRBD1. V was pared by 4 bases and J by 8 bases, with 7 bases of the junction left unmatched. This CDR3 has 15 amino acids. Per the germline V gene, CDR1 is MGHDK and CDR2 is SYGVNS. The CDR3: CASSGDRGVDEKLFF. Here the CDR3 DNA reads TGTGCCAGCAGTGGGGACAGGGGAGTGGACGAAAAACTGTTTTTT. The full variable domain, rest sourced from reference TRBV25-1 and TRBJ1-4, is EADIYQTPRYLVIGTGKKITLECSQTMGHDKMYWYQQDPGMELHLIHYSYGVNSTEKGDLSSESTVSRIRTEHFPLTLESARPSHTSQYLCASSGDRGVDEKLFFGSGTQLSVL.

CDR3 protein: CASSSLGLAGGILETQYF. In nucleotides, the CDR3 is TGTGCCAGCAGCTCCCTGGGACTAGCGGGAGGGATTTTGGAGACCCAGTACTTC. The V and J genes are TRBV5-4 and TRBJ2-5; TRBD2 agrees at 16 bases. The germline V gene encodes CDR1 SGHNT and CDR2 YYREEE (reference sequence). With V trimmed by 3 bases and J by 5 bases, 10 bases remained unmatched. The CDR3 spans 18 residues. The variable domain in full, with the rest retrieved from reference TRBV5-4 and TRBJ2-5, is ETGVTQSPTHLIKTRGQQVTLRCSSQSGHNTVSWYQQALGQGPQFIFQYYREEENGRGNFPPRFSGLQFPNYSSELNVNALELDDSALYLCASSSLGLAGGILETQYFGPGTRLLVL.

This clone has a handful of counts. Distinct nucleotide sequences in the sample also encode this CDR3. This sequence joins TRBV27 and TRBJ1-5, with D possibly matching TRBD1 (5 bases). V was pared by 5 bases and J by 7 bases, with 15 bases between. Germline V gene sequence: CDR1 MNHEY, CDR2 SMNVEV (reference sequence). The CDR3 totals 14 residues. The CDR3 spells CASSPSEGNQPQHF. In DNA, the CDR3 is TGTGCCAGCAGTCCCTCGGAGGGGAACCAGCCCCAGCATTTT.

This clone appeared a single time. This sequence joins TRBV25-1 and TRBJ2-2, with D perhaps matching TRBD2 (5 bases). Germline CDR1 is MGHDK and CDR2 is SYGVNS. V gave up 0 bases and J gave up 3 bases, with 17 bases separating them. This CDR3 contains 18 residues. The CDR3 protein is CASSEYPRGGRYTGELFF. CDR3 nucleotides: TGTGCCAGCAGTGAATACCCCCGGGGTGGGAGATACACCGGGGAGCTGTTTTTT.

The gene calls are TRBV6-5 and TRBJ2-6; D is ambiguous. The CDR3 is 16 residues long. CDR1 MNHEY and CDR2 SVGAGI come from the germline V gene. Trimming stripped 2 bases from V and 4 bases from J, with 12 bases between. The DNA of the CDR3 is TGTGCCAGCAGTTACCCCAGCGTGAACGGGGCCAACGTCCTGACTTTC. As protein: CASSYPSVNGANVLTF.

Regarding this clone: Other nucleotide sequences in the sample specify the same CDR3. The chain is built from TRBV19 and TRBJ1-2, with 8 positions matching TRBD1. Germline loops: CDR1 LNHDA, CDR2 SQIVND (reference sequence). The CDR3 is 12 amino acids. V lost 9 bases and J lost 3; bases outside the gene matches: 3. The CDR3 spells CASSDRDYGYTF. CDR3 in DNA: TGTGCCAGCTCGGACAGGGACTATGGCTACACCTTC.

Here the CDR3 DNA reads TGTGCCACCAACCAGCGGGAGCCGTCCTACGAGCAGTACTTC. It codes for CATNQREPSYEQYF. The chain links TRBV10-3 to TRBJ2-7, with 8 bases fitting TRBD2. There are 14 residues in the CDR3. Germline lookup yields CDR1 ENHRY and CDR2 SYGVKD. V was pared by 10 bases and J by 1 base, with 9 bases of the junction left unmatched.

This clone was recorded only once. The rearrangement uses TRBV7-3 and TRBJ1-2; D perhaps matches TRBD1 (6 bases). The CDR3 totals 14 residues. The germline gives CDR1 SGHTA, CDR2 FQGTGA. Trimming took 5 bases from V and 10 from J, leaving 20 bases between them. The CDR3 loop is CASSAQGGLWDYTF. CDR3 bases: TGTGCCAGCAGCGCGCAAGGGGGTCTGTGGGACTACACCTTC.

The CDR3 nucleotides read TGCGCCAGCAGCGCCAGGTTAGCGGTGGAAGACACTGAAGCTTTCTTT. Translated, it gives CASSARLAVEDTEAFF. This rearrangement joins TRBV5-1 to TRBJ1-1; D remains ambiguous. Deletions cut 4 bases from V and 3 bases from J, with 19 bases between. The CDR3 spans 16 residues. The V gene's germline CDR1 is SGHRS and CDR2 YFSETQ.

The CDR3 sequence: CASSENVGTPSYEQYF. CDR3 bases: TGTGCCAGCAGTGAAAACGTGGGGACACCCTCCTACGAGCAGTACTTC. V usage is TRBV6-1 and J usage is TRBJ2-7; weak D call: TRBD1 (6 bases). Germline V gene sequence: CDR1 MNHNS, CDR2 SASEGT. V was cut by 2 bases and J by 0 bases, with 14 bases left in between. This CDR3 has 16 amino acids.

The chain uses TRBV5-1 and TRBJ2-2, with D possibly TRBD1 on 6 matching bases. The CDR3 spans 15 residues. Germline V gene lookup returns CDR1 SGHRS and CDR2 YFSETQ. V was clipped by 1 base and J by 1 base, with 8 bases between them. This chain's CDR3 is CASSLMGQNTGELFF. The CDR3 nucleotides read TGCGCCAGCAGCTTGATGGGACAGAACACCGGGGAGCTGTTTTTT.

CDR3 DNA sequence: TGTGCCAGCTCACCGCAGGGGGAACAGGGGGGCAATCAGCCCCAGCATTTT. Residues: CASSPQGEQGGNQPQHF. This sequence joins TRBV18 and TRBJ1-5; 8 nucleotides match TRBD1. The CDR3 loop spans 17 amino acids. Germline CDR1 reads KGHSH; CDR2 reads LQKENI. V gave up 3 bases and J gave up 2 bases; unmatched junction bases: 9.

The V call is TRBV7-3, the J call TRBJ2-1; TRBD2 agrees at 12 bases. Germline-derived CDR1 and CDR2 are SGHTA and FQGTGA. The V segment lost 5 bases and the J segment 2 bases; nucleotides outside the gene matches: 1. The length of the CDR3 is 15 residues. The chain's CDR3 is CASSRTSGAYNEQFF. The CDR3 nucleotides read TGTGCCAGCAGCCGGACTAGCGGGGCCTACAATGAGCAGTTCTTC.

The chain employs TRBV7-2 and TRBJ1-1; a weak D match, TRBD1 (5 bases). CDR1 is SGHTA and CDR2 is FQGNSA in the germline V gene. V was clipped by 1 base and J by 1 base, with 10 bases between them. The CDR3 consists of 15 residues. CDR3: CASSLVTQGNTEAFF. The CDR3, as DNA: TGTGCCAGCAGCTTAGTCACTCAGGGGAACACTGAAGCTTTCTTT.